This TCR beta chain originates from a study of shared clonotypes between healthy human individuals. Measured with immunoSEQ multiplex PCR; TCRdb has only the in-frame clones, and not every one. Among about 2.4 million clones listed, over 85% were seen once. Naive CD45RA+ and memory CD45RA-negative subsets were split from CD4+ cells. Note on this clone: The antigen remains unidentified.

Study-level results: Only blood underwent sampling, and tissue repertoires likely differ. Estimated richness was generally greater in naive than memory subsets. Despite large depth, rarefaction showed incomplete sorted-subset sequencing.

Trimming removed 4 bases from V and 4 bases from J; junction bases left unmatched: 9. Germline loops: CDR1 MNHNY, CDR2 SVGAGI (reference sequence). This CDR3 contains 15 residues. The chain recombines TRBV6-6 with TRBJ1-2, with 7 bases lining up with TRBD1. The sequence was collected from a man aged 18 to 29 in good health. Some clones in this sample may be carry-over from other donors' samples. The sequenced sample was naive CD4+ T cells from PBMCs. Subset described: CD45RA+ positively selected. This CDR3 is CASSLPAGGSYGYTF. CDR3 DNA: TGTGCCAGCAGTTTGCCGGCAGGGGGATCCTATGGCTACACCTTC.